This T cell receptor beta chain was identified in a study of blood T cells in healthy people across ages. Study-level points and caveats: While age rose, TCR beta diversity per million T cells dropped in a roughly linear way.

Comments on this clonotype: The antigen is undetermined.

Per the germline V gene, CDR1 is SGDLS and CDR2 is YYNGEE. V shed 0 bases and J shed 5 bases, with 11 bases lying between them. This CDR3 region has 14 residues. For the second PCR, which ran for roughly 7 to 11 cycles, a sample-barcoded 5' primer and a J-beta primer mix were used. TCRdb re-derived calls from the 5' RACE reads in MiXCR, one entry per CDR3 protein. The sample lists roughly 1.6 million distinct CDR3 sequences; roughly 30% were seen once. The sequencing input was blood. The gene calls are TRBV9 and TRBJ2-5; D gene uncertain. The receptor was isolated from a woman aged 25 to 39 in good health. The CDR3 DNA follows: TGTGCCAGCAGCGTAGGTCCCTCCATGGAGACCCAGTACTTC. Amino acid sequence: CASSVGPSMETQYF.